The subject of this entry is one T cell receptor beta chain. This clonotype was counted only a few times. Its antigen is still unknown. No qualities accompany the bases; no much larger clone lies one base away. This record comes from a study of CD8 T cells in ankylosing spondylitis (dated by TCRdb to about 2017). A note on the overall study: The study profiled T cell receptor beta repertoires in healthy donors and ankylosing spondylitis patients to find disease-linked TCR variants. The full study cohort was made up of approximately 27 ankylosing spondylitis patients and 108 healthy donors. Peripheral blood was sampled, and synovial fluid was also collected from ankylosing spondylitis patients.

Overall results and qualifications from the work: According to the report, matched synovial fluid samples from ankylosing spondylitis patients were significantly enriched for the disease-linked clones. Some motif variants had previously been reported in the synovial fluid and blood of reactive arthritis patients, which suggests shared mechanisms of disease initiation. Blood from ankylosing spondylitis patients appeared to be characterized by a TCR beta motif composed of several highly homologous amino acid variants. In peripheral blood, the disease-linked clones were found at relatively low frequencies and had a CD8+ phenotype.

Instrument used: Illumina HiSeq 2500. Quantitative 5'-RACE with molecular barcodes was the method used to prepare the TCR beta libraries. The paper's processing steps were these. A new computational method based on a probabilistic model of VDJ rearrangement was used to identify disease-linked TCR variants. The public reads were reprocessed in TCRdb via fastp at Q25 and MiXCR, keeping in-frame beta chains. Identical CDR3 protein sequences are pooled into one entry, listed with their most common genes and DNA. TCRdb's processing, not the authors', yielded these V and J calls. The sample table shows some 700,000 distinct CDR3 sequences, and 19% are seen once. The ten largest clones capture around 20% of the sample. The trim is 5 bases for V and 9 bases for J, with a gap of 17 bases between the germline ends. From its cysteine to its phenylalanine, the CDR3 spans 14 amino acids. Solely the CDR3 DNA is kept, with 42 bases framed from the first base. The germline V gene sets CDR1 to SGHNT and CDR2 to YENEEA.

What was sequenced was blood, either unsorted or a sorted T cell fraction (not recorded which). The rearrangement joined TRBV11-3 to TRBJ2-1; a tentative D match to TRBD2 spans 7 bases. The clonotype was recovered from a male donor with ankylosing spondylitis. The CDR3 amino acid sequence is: CASSKRKGGTEQFF. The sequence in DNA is TGTGCCAGCAGCAAGCGTAAGGGGGGGACTGAGCAGTTCTTC.